This is a list of T cell receptor beta chains from one sample in a study of control samples from healthy donors and cancer patients. Data came from immunoSEQ multiplex PCR; TCRdb stores just in-frame clones and leaves some out. The repertoire holds roughly 120,000 clones, 88% seen once, with approximately 2.2% in the top ten. The sequencing input was blood. The source of these receptors is a woman aged 70-85 years in good health. Both conserved end residues are part of each CDR3. The D gene is left open where the match is weak. Expanded clones get a size class; other rows say once, few or many, or leave the size out.

once | . | TRBJ1-2 | TRBV11-2 | CASSLVQGFSDGYTF | TGTGCCAGCAGCTTAGTACAGGGATTCTCGGATGGCTACACCTTC
. | TRBD2 | TRBJ2-3 | TRBV9 | CASTGGPTDTQYF | TGTGCCAGCACGGGGGGGCCCACAGATACGCAGTATTTT
. | TRBD1 | TRBJ1-6 | TRBV5-3 | CARSLGQGAKGNSPLHF | TGTGCCAGAAGCTTGGGACAGGGGGCGAAGGGCAATTCACCCCTCCACTTT
. | . | TRBJ2-7 | TRBV5-6 | CASSRWNRVHEQYF | TGTGCCAGCAGCCGGTGGAACAGGGTCCACGAGCAGTACTTC
. | . | TRBJ1-6 | TRBV6-5 | CASSYFGRDSPLHF | TGTGCCAGCAGTTACTTCGGACGTGATTCACCCCTCCACTTT
many | . | TRBJ1-2 | TRBV4-2 | CASSQDLRGGYTF | TGTGCCAGCAGCCAAGATCTTAGGGGAGGCTACACCTTC
. | TRBD2 | TRBJ2-5 | TRBV4-2 | CASSQDLLGGGAQETQYF | TGTGCCAGCAGCCAAGATCTTTTGGGCGGGGGGGCTCAAGAGACCCAGTACTTC
once | . | TRBJ1-1 | TRBV7-2 | CASSSRVGGTEAFF | TGTGCCAGCAGCTCCAGGGTAGGGGGCACTGAAGCTTTCTTT
. | . | TRBJ2-7 | TRBV10-1 | CASSEPQMNEQYF | TGCGCCAGCAGTGAACCACAGATGAACGAGCAGTACTTC
. | TRBD2 | TRBJ2-1 | TRBV4-2 | CASSQSGGPSDNEQFF | TGTGCCAGCAGCCAATCGGGGGGGCCGTCCGACAATGAGCAGTTCTTC
. | TRBD2 | TRBJ2-3 | TRBV6-6 | CASSLRGGKGADTQYF | TGTGCCAGCAGCCTCCGGGGGGGGAAAGGCGCAGATACGCAGTATTTT
. | TRBD1 | TRBJ1-5 | TRBV24-1 | CATSEPGTGGNQPQHF | TGTGCCACCAGTGAGCCCGGGACAGGGGGAAATCAGCCCCAGCATTTT
. | . | TRBJ2-6 | TRBV6-1 | CASSEWGSGANVLTF | TGTGCCAGCAGTGAATGGGGGTCCGGGGCCAACGTCCTGACTTTC
. | TRBD1 | TRBJ2-5 | TRBV6-2/TRBV6-3 | CASSLGQGIVTQYF | TGTGCCAGCAGTTTGGGACAGGGTATCGTGACCCAGTACTTC
. | TRBD1 | TRBJ2-3 | TRBV6-2/TRBV6-3 | CASSDRDRETDTQYF | TGTGCCAGCAGCGACCGGGACAGGGAAACAGATACGCAGTATTTT
. | TRBD1 | TRBJ1-5 | TRBV7-9 | CASSLGTGGIGNQPQHF | TGTGCCAGCAGCTTAGGGACAGGGGGGATCGGCAATCAGCCCCAGCATTTT